This is a list of T cell receptor beta chains from one sample in a study of OX40 agonist ivuxolimab in advanced cancers. Only in-frame clones appear in the TCRdb table, and some are missing; sequencing was by immunoSEQ multiplex PCR. The sample has approximately 41,000 clones; approximately 87% are singletons. Material: CD4+ or CD8+ T cells sorted from blood, obtained in a trial of the OX40 agonist ivuxolimab. These receptor sequences come from an adult with an advanced solid tumor such as melanoma, head and neck, liver or kidney cancer. The CDR3 runs from the conserved cysteine through the conserved F or W. A D gene is named only where the DNA matches it firmly. Clone size is stated in some rows and not others, as once, few, many or a class when expanded.

clone_size: .
d_call: .
v_call: TRBV29-1
j_call: TRBJ1-2
cdr3_nt: TGCAGCGCCGGGACGCCGAGGGACTATGGCTACACCTTC
cdr3_aa: CSAGTPRDYGYTF

clone_size: .
d_call: TRBD1
v_call: TRBV4-1
j_call: TRBJ1-4
cdr3_nt: TGCGCCAGCAGCCCACCACAGGGGGAAAATGAAAAACTGTTTTTT
cdr3_aa: CASSPPQGENEKLFF

clone_size: .
d_call: .
v_call: TRBV6-5
j_call: TRBJ2-3
cdr3_nt: TGTGCCAGCAGTTACAGGCAGGACACAGATACGCAGTATTTT
cdr3_aa: CASSYRQDTDTQYF

clone_size: .
d_call: .
v_call: TRBV28
j_call: TRBJ2-7
cdr3_nt: TGTGCCAGCAACGGTATGTTTACCTACGAGCAGTACTTC
cdr3_aa: CASNGMFTYEQYF

clone_size: .
d_call: .
v_call: TRBV28
j_call: TRBJ1-1
cdr3_nt: TGTGCCAGCCGCTCCCAGGAAGGCGGTGAAGCTTTCTTT
cdr3_aa: CASRSQEGGEAFF

clone_size: .
d_call: .
v_call: TRBV7-2
j_call: TRBJ1-2
cdr3_nt: TGTGCCAGCAGCCACGGTCTGGTTGGCTACACCTTC
cdr3_aa: CASSHGLVGYTF

clone_size: once
d_call: TRBD1
v_call: TRBV6-5
j_call: TRBJ2-5
cdr3_nt: TGTGCCAGCAGACCGCCCGGGCAGGGGGCCAAGACCCAGTACTTC
cdr3_aa: CASRPPGQGAKTQYF

clone_size: .
d_call: TRBD1
v_call: TRBV10-3
j_call: TRBJ2-2
cdr3_nt: TGTGCCATCACCGGGACAGGGGACACCGGGGAGCTGTTTTTT
cdr3_aa: CAITGTGDTGELFF

clone_size: .
d_call: TRBD1
v_call: TRBV2
j_call: TRBJ1-1
cdr3_nt: TGTGCCAGCAGGAGGACAGGGTGGGGCACTGAAGCTTTCTTT
cdr3_aa: CASRRTGWGTEAFF

clone_size: .
d_call: TRBD2
v_call: TRBV6-4
j_call: TRBJ2-1
cdr3_nt: TGTGCCAGCAGTGTAGTAGCGGGGGGTTACAATGAGCAGTTCTTC
cdr3_aa: CASSVVAGGYNEQFF

clone_size: .
d_call: TRBD1
v_call: TRBV5-1
j_call: TRBJ2-3
cdr3_nt: TGCGCCAGCAGCTTGTTTGGACAGGGCCCAGATACGCAGTATTTT
cdr3_aa: CASSLFGQGPDTQYF

clone_size: .
d_call: .
v_call: TRBV13
j_call: TRBJ2-7
cdr3_nt: TGTGCCAGCAGCTTAGTGGGGGAGCAGTACTTC
cdr3_aa: CASSLVGEQYF

clone_size: once
d_call: .
v_call: TRBV5-1
j_call: TRBJ2-3
cdr3_nt: TGCGCCAGCAGCATCCAGGGCTCTAGCACAGATACGCAGTATTTT
cdr3_aa: CASSIQGSSTDTQYF

clone_size: .
d_call: .
v_call: TRBV6-5
j_call: TRBJ1-2
cdr3_nt: TGTGCCAGCAGCCCCCGGCGGGAGTATAGCTATGGCTACACCTTC
cdr3_aa: CASSPRREYSYGYTF

clone_size: .
d_call: TRBD1
v_call: TRBV25-1
j_call: TRBJ2-5
cdr3_nt: TGTGCCAGCAGTTCGCCGGGACAGGGGGTTGAGACCCAGTACTTC
cdr3_aa: CASSSPGQGVETQYF

clone_size: .
d_call: TRBD2
v_call: TRBV28
j_call: TRBJ2-7
cdr3_nt: TGTGCCAGCAGTCAACCCGGGAGCGGGAGCTACGAGCAGTACTTC
cdr3_aa: CASSQPGSGSYEQYF

clone_size: .
d_call: .
v_call: TRBV5-6
j_call: TRBJ2-5
cdr3_nt: TGTGCCAGCAGCCTGTCGGAGACCCAGTACTTC
cdr3_aa: CASSLSETQYF

clone_size: medium-sized
d_call: TRBD1
v_call: TRBV27
j_call: TRBJ2-4
cdr3_nt: TGTGCCAGCAGTCCGGGGACAGTACAGTACTTC
cdr3_aa: CASSPGTVQYF

clone_size: .
d_call: .
v_call: TRBV5-3
j_call: TRBJ2-3
cdr3_nt: TGTGCCAGAAGCTTGGAGGGGCGGCGGGGGCGCACAGATACGCAGTATTTT
cdr3_aa: CARSLEGRRGRTDTQYF

clone_size: .
d_call: .
v_call: TRBV21-1
j_call: TRBJ2-1
cdr3_nt: TGTGCCAGCAGCAAAGTTACCGGGGGGCCGGTCAATGAGCAGTTCTTC
cdr3_aa: CASSKVTGGPVNEQFF

clone_size: .
d_call: .
v_call: TRBV30
j_call: TRBJ1-5
cdr3_nt: TGTGCCTGGAGTCGCGACCTTTCGAGCAATCAGCCCCAGCATTTT
cdr3_aa: CAWSRDLSSNQPQHF

clone_size: .
d_call: TRBD1
v_call: TRBV6-1
j_call: TRBJ2-7
cdr3_nt: TGTGCCAGCAGTGAACAGGGGGCCCTTCCCTACGAGCAGTACTTC
cdr3_aa: CASSEQGALPYEQYF

clone_size: few
d_call: .
v_call: TRBV18
j_call: TRBJ1-2
cdr3_nt: TGTGCCAGCTCACCAGGGAAAGATGGCTACACCTTC
cdr3_aa: CASSPGKDGYTF

clone_size: .
d_call: TRBD2
v_call: TRBV5-6
j_call: TRBJ2-1
cdr3_nt: TGTGCCAGCAGCCCGACAGGGCTGCTTGCGGGAGGGAACAATGAGCAGTTCTTC
cdr3_aa: CASSPTGLLAGGNNEQFF

clone_size: .
d_call: TRBD1
v_call: TRBV6-5
j_call: TRBJ2-1
cdr3_nt: TGTGCCAGCAGTTACGGGACAGGGGTATACAATGAGCAGTTCTTC
cdr3_aa: CASSYGTGVYNEQFF

clone_size: .
d_call: .
v_call: TRBV6-6
j_call: TRBJ2-7
cdr3_nt: TGTGCCAGCCGGTGGGCCATGAGCTCCTACGAGCAGTACTTC
cdr3_aa: CASRWAMSSYEQYF

clone_size: .
d_call: .
v_call: TRBV28
j_call: TRBJ1-5
cdr3_nt: TGTGCCAGCAGTTTACGGGAGCCCCAGCATTTT
cdr3_aa: CASSLREPQHF

clone_size: .
d_call: .
v_call: TRBV6-1
j_call: TRBJ2-7
cdr3_nt: TGTGCCAGCAGCAGAAACGAGCAGTACTTC
cdr3_aa: CASSRNEQYF

clone_size: few
d_call: .
v_call: TRBV10-3
j_call: TRBJ1-6
cdr3_nt: TGTGCCATCAGAGGGGACGTAGACTCACCCCTCCACTTT
cdr3_aa: CAIRGDVDSPLHF

clone_size: .
d_call: TRBD1
v_call: TRBV11-2
j_call: TRBJ1-1
cdr3_nt: TGTGCCAGCAGCTTGGGACAGGGCACTGAAGAAGCTTTCTTT
cdr3_aa: CASSLGQGTEEAFF

clone_size: .
d_call: .
v_call: TRBV30
j_call: TRBJ1-1
cdr3_nt: TGTGCCTGGCACCCGCCGGGATACGGAACTGAAGCTTTCTTT
cdr3_aa: CAWHPPGYGTEAFF

clone_size: .
d_call: .
v_call: TRBV5-4
j_call: TRBJ1-1
cdr3_nt: TGTGCCAGCGGATACATAGGGGCACGCGAAGCTTTCTTT
cdr3_aa: CASGYIGAREAFF

clone_size: .
d_call: TRBD1
v_call: TRBV6-1
j_call: TRBJ1-2
cdr3_nt: TGTGCCAGCAGCCGGACAGGGAGAGAAGGAGGCTACACCTTC
cdr3_aa: CASSRTGREGGYTF

clone_size: .
d_call: .
v_call: TRBV7-9
j_call: TRBJ1-4
cdr3_nt: TGTGCCAGCAGCCAGGGGTCGGGAAAGGAGGAAAAACTGTTTTTT
cdr3_aa: CASSQGSGKEEKLFF

clone_size: once
d_call: .
v_call: TRBV7-2
j_call: TRBJ2-1
cdr3_nt: TGTGCCAGCAGCTTAGGTAGGCAGCGTGAGCAGTTCTTC
cdr3_aa: CASSLGRQREQFF

clone_size: .
d_call: .
v_call: TRBV19
j_call: TRBJ1-5
cdr3_nt: TGTGCCAGTGTCGCGGGAATAGGCAATCAGCCCCAGCATTTT
cdr3_aa: CASVAGIGNQPQHF

clone_size: .
d_call: .
v_call: TRBV6-1
j_call: TRBJ1-2
cdr3_nt: TGTGCCAGCAGGATAGGGGGGGGCTATGGCTACACCTTC
cdr3_aa: CASRIGGGYGYTF

clone_size: .
d_call: .
v_call: TRBV9
j_call: TRBJ2-5
cdr3_nt: TGTGCCAGCAGCTCGGGTTTGGGTAGAGAGACCCAGTACTTC
cdr3_aa: CASSSGLGRETQYF

clone_size: .
d_call: TRBD2
v_call: TRBV19
j_call: TRBJ2-7
cdr3_nt: TGTGCCAGTAGTAGGACTAGCGGGAGATGCGAGCAGTACTTC
cdr3_aa: CASSRTSGRCEQYF

clone_size: .
d_call: .
v_call: TRBV5-4
j_call: TRBJ2-2
cdr3_nt: TGTGCCAGCAGCTCTGGGACACCTAACACCGGGGAGCTGTTTTTT
cdr3_aa: CASSSGTPNTGELFF

clone_size: .
d_call: .
v_call: TRBV6-6
j_call: TRBJ2-5
cdr3_nt: TGTGCCAGCGAAGCGTCAGAGACCCAGTACTTC
cdr3_aa: CASEASETQYF

clone_size: .
d_call: .
v_call: TRBV7-9
j_call: TRBJ1-3
cdr3_nt: TGTGCCAGCAGCCAGGGGTGGGGAAACACCATATATTTT
cdr3_aa: CASSQGWGNTIYF

clone_size: .
d_call: .
v_call: TRBV6-4
j_call: TRBJ1-5
cdr3_nt: TGTGCCAGCGCAACTGGGGAGAGTCAGCCCCAGCATTTT
cdr3_aa: CASATGESQPQHF

clone_size: .
d_call: TRBD1
v_call: TRBV29-1
j_call: TRBJ1-1
cdr3_nt: TGCAGCGTTTTGGGACAGGGAACTACTGAAGCTTTCTTT
cdr3_aa: CSVLGQGTTEAFF

clone_size: .
d_call: TRBD2
v_call: TRBV9
j_call: TRBJ2-7
cdr3_nt: TGTGCCAGCAGCCCGGGACTAGCGGGGCCCTACGAGCAGTACTTC
cdr3_aa: CASSPGLAGPYEQYF

clone_size: .
d_call: .
v_call: TRBV7-6
j_call: TRBJ2-3
cdr3_nt: TGTGCCAGCAGCTTAGAGGGGCGGACTAGCACAGATACGCAGTATTTT
cdr3_aa: CASSLEGRTSTDTQYF

clone_size: .
d_call: .
v_call: TRBV2
j_call: TRBJ1-4
cdr3_nt: TGTGCCGGGAATTTCGGGGCAGGAGATGAAAAACTGTTTTTT
cdr3_aa: CAGNFGAGDEKLFF

clone_size: .
d_call: .
v_call: TRBV7-9
j_call: TRBJ1-5
cdr3_nt: TGTGCCAGCAGCCCCAGAGATACTAGCAATCAGCCCCAGCATTTT
cdr3_aa: CASSPRDTSNQPQHF

clone_size: .
d_call: TRBD1
v_call: TRBV29-1
j_call: TRBJ2-3
cdr3_nt: TGCAGCGGCGGACAGGGGGGCGATACGCAGTATTTT
cdr3_aa: CSGGQGGDTQYF